This T cell receptor beta chain was documented in a study of technical replicates of blood from a handful of donors. The length of the CDR3 is 17 residues. V lost 4 bases to trimming and J lost 0 bases; unmatched junction nucleotides: 4. Germline-derived CDR1 and CDR2 are LGHNA and YNFKEQ. Profiled with immunoSEQ multiplex PCR; TCRdb holds only in-frame clones, not every one. This sample yields more than 80,000 clones, of which around 95% are seen a single time; 0.2% to 0.25% belongs to the top ten. This chain connects TRBV4-2 to TRBJ2-2; the match to TRBD2 covers 11 bases. This TCR was recovered from a human donor in good health. Material: T cells isolated from PBMCs. CDR3 bases: TGTGCCAGCAGCCGAGGGGGACTAGCGGCGAACACCGGGGAGCTGTTTTTT. Translated, it gives CASSRGGLAANTGELFF.